The rows below give T cell receptor beta chains drawn from one sample of a study of T-cell memory formation after mild COVID-19. MiXCR, run by TCRdb on the 5' RACE reads, gives a single entry per CDR3 protein. In the table there are more than 350,000 distinct CDR3 sequences, about a sixth of which are singletons. Input material: PBMCs or a T cell subset sorted from them (not recorded which). Receptors originate from a man younger than 35 who had mild COVID-19 (a few samples of this study predate the infection). Cell type and time point are not known. Each CDR3 is given with its conserved first and last residue. Some rows mark clone size as missing; the rest say once, few, many or name a class of expanded clone.

NA	TRBV9	TRBJ2-5	CASSADLGGRSAETQYF
NA	TRBV6-2/TRBV6-3	TRBJ1-2	CASKSWRFEYGYTF
few	TRBV20-1	TRBJ2-2	CSARVAGGNTGELFF
few	TRBV5-4	TRBJ2-2	CASSLGTTGAGELFF
few	TRBV6-5	TRBJ1-2	CASSYGTPHNGYTF
NA	TRBV4-3	TRBJ1-4	CASTQGYATNEKLFF
NA	TRBV6-5	TRBJ1-2	CASSSNWIYGYTF
NA	TRBV12-3/TRBV12-4	TRBJ2-6	CASSPGQGVSGANVLTF
NA	TRBV11-2	TRBJ2-1	CASSLIDSEQFF
few	TRBV6-2/TRBV6-3	TRBJ2-7	CASSYGADYEQYF
NA	TRBV5-1	TRBJ1-1	CASGPGQGLTEAFF
NA	TRBV6-1	TRBJ1-5	CASKISLAMSQPQHF
few	TRBV20-1	TRBJ2-7	CSADKPGLSNEQYF
NA	TRBV12-3/TRBV12-4	TRBJ1-5	CASTLDSNQPQHF
few	TRBV4-2	TRBJ2-7	CASSQDPRGNDEQYF
few	TRBV7-9	TRBJ1-1	CASSLRLGNLNTEAFF
NA	TRBV10-2	TRBJ2-7	CASSPREVYEQYF
many	TRBV10-3	TRBJ2-2	CAIKSQGGTGELFF
NA	TRBV7-3	TRBJ2-3	CASSSRGLKITDTQYF
NA	TRBV7-3	TRBJ2-1	CASSPHAGGSYNEQFF
many	TRBV5-4	TRBJ2-1	CASSEQFKDEQFF
NA	TRBV12-3/TRBV12-4	TRBJ2-1	CASTWERGAENEQFF
NA	TRBV7-2	TRBJ2-2	CASRPPSSVGIGELFF
few	TRBV5-1	TRBJ2-5	CASSLAPGGYQETQYF
few	TRBV25-1	TRBJ2-7	CASKEPGQGHHEQYF
many	TRBV2	TRBJ1-5	CASNDFGNQPQHF
NA	TRBV7-2	TRBJ1-5	CASSLAGYQPQHF
many	TRBV4-2	TRBJ2-7	CASSQDGYEQYF
NA	TRBV29-1	TRBJ1-5	CSVETGAGNQPQHF
many	TRBV12-3/TRBV12-4	TRBJ1-5	CASSFGQGNQPQHF
NA	TRBV20-1	TRBJ1-5	CSAAGGSNQPQHF
few	TRBV12-3/TRBV12-4	TRBJ1-6	CASSFSRINSPLHF
NA	TRBV1	TRBJ2-1	CTSSQEWRRVAPEGEQFF
NA	TRBV4-3	TRBJ1-2	CASSQDRGSRHGYTF
NA	TRBV6-2/TRBV6-3	TRBJ1-2	CASRPSGNYGYTF
NA	TRBV20-1	TRBJ2-5	CSARTWETQYF
many	TRBV5-1	TRBJ2-3	CASSLPLGGDTQYF
few	TRBV7-2	TRBJ2-3	CASSFDSSTDTQYF
many	TRBV5-6	TRBJ1-1	CASRRDTEAFF
NA	TRBV4-1	TRBJ1-2	CASSPGVSGTGGWYGYTF
NA	TRBV12-3/TRBV12-4	TRBJ1-5	CASCWGTNQPQHF
few	TRBV28	TRBJ1-4	CASMRTGVNEKLFF
NA	TRBV25-1	TRBJ1-1	CASSARRRTYTEAFF
few	TRBV7-2	TRBJ2-2	CASSLEGGGELFF
few	TRBV5-6	TRBJ2-7	CASSLEVQGPYEQYF
few	TRBV5-1	TRBJ1-1	CASSIGHGDGVEAFF
NA	TRBV11-3	TRBJ2-4	CASSVGGQGSIQYF
few	TRBV4-2	TRBJ2-5	CASSPSPGTWYF
NA	TRBV5-1	TRBJ1-2	CASSRRPGDYGYTF
few	TRBV5-4	TRBJ1-4	CASSSDRGRSEKLFF
NA	TRBV9	TRBJ1-5	CASSVPLPYSNQPQHF